These 19 T cell receptor beta chains share one sample of origin, sequenced in a study of graft-versus-host responses after intestinal transplantation. The assay was immunoSEQ multiplex PCR, and TCRdb's table has in-frame clones only and misses some. This sample yields 2,500 to 3,500 clones, of which roughly 91% are seen a single time; roughly 4.3% belongs to the top ten. Sequenced material: bone marrow, taken more than 350 days after transplant. The receptor source for this set is a human patient who received an intestinal transplant, so some T cells may come from the graft donor.

V usage is TRBV6-5 and J usage is TRBJ1-2; no firm D call. The germline CDR1 and CDR2 sequences are MNHEY and SVGAGI. This CDR3 has 14 residues. V lost 10 bases and J 4 bases, leaving 19 bases between the germline ends. CDR3 nucleotides: TGTGCCACCCAGTGGGATGACACGGCCTATGGCTACACCTTC. This gives the protein CATQWDDTAYGYTF.

In this sample, this clone turned up once. This rearrangement joins TRBV11-2 to TRBJ2-3, with TRBD1 identical over 11 bases. CDR1 is SGHAT and CDR2 is FQNNGV in the germline V gene. V shed 4 bases, J shed 3 bases, and the junction held 6 bases outside the gene matches. This CDR3 spans 16 amino acids. The CDR3 DNA sequence: TGTGCCAGCAGCTCTCCGGGACAGGGGGTGACAGATACGCAGTATTTT. Translation: CASSSPGQGVTDTQYF.

The genes are TRBV2 and TRBJ2-6; 8 positions match TRBD2. The trim removed 4 bases at V and 3 bases at J, leaving 14 bases unmatched. The CDR3 has 19 residues. Germline lookup yields CDR1 SNHLY and CDR2 FYNNEI. The CDR3 DNA follows: TGTGCCAGCAGTGTCGAGCGGGAGCGGGGCGTCCTTGGGGCCAACGTCCTGACTTTC. This encodes CASSVERERGVLGANVLTF.

V is TRBV2 and J is TRBJ2-1; D might be TRBD2 (5 bases). Trimming left V 1 base short and J 9 bases short, with 7 bases between. Germline CDR1 reads SNHLY; CDR2 reads FYNNEI. The CDR3 totals 12 residues. As DNA, the CDR3 is TGTGCCAGCAGTGAAGGGCTAGCTGAGCAGTTCTTC. Its protein is CASSEGLAEQFF.

This chain links TRBV28 with TRBJ1-4, with unresolved D. V lost 5 bases, J lost 4 bases, and 8 bases lay in between. The CDR3 covers 13 residues. Germline loops: CDR1 MDHEN, CDR2 SYDVKM. The CDR3 bases are TGTGCCAGCAGTCCGTATTATAATGAAAAACTGTTTTTT. Amino acid sequence: CASSPYYNEKLFF.

The genes are TRBV5-1 and TRBJ2-1; 8 bases are shared with TRBD1. The ends lost 1 base at V and 4 bases at J; junction bases unmatched: 7. The CDR3 is 16 amino acids. Germline CDR1 is SGHRS and CDR2 is YFSETQ. The CDR3 nucleotides are TGCGCCAGCAGCTTGATGGACAGGGTCCTTTACAATGAGCAGTTCTTC. This encodes CASSLMDRVLYNEQFF.

The chain couples TRBV4-2 to TRBJ2-7; 9 nucleotides align to TRBD1. V was clipped by 0 bases and J by 13 bases; unmatched bases: 13. This CDR3 has 15 residues. Germline V gene lookup returns CDR1 LGHNA and CDR2 YNFKEQ. DNA of the CDR3: TGTGCCAGCAGCCAAGAAGTTTCCGCCGGGACAGGGTGTTACTTC. This codes for CASSQEVSAGTGCYF.

This chain joins TRBV6-1 and TRBJ1-2, with TRBD1 as a possible D gene (5 bases). Germline V gives CDR1 MNHNS, CDR2 SASEGT. The length of the CDR3 is 14 residues. V lost 4 bases to trimming and J lost 5 bases, with 14 bases between them. The chain's CDR3 is CASSAREVSYGYTF. The CDR3 DNA reads as TGTGCCAGCAGTGCCAGGGAGGTCAGTTATGGCTACACCTTC.

This clone was counted once. The chain joins TRBV4-1 to TRBJ1-1; unclear D gene. V was trimmed by 0 bases and J by 1 base, leaving 9 bases between them. Germline assignment: CDR1 MGHRA and CDR2 YSYEKL. This CDR3 spans 15 amino acids. The CDR3 spells CASSQEVLRNTEAFF. As DNA, the CDR3 is TGCGCCAGCAGCCAAGAGGTTCTCCGGAACACTGAAGCTTTCTTT.

This rearrangement joins TRBV6-4 to TRBJ2-1, with TRBD2 matching over 11 bases. The CDR3 contains 17 residues. The V gene end was trimmed by 7 bases and the J gene end by 2 bases; junction bases not matched to a gene: 10. The germline gives CDR1 MRHNA, CDR2 SNTAGT. CDR3 in amino acids: CASTAPTSGRTYNEQFF. The CDR3 DNA follows: TGTGCCAGCACAGCACCTACTAGCGGGAGAACCTACAATGAGCAGTTCTTC.

The chain couples TRBV18 to TRBJ2-1; 14 nucleotides agree with TRBD2. With V trimmed by 6 bases and J by 8 bases, 3 bases remained unmatched. The germline V gene has CDR1 KGHSH and CDR2 LQKENI. The CDR3 runs 14 residues. Written as DNA, the CDR3 is TGTGCCAGCTCGCCGGGACTAGCGGGGGATGAGCAGTTCTTC. It encodes CASSPGLAGDEQFF.

The CDR3 DNA sequence: TGTGCCAGCAGTGGGACTAGCGGGAGCAATGAGCAGTTCTTC. It specifies CASSGTSGSNEQFF. This rearrangement joins TRBV6-4 to TRBJ2-1, with TRBD2 matching over 13 bases. V gave up 4 bases and J gave up 6 bases; unmatched junction bases: 0. The V gene's germline CDR1 is MRHNA and CDR2 SNTAGT. The CDR3 length is 14 residues.

There are a few counts of this clone. The rearrangement links TRBV10-1 to TRBJ2-1; unclear D gene. CDR1 is WNHNN and CDR2 is SYGVQD in the germline V gene (reference sequence). The V and J ends lost 3 bases and 7 bases respectively, with 4 bases between them. The CDR3 has 11 amino acids. The CDR3 nucleotides read TGCGCCAGCAGTGACGGTAATGAGCAGTTCTTC. Encoded protein: CASSDGNEQFF.

The chain joins TRBV19 to TRBJ2-1, with 9 bases lining up with TRBD2. This CDR3 contains 14 residues. V was clipped by 3 bases and J by 10 bases; unmatched bases: 7. Germline CDR1 reads LNHDA; CDR2 reads SQIVND (reference sequence). CDR3 sequence (DNA): TGTGCCAGTAGTATCCTAGCGGGACGCCAGGAGCAGTTCTTC. Translation: CASSILAGRQEQFF.

The chain uses TRBV6-9 and TRBJ1-2; D is unclear. Germline V gene data show CDR1 as MNHGY and CDR2 as SVAAGI. The V end was cut by 5 bases, the J end by 4 bases, with 23 bases between. This CDR3 is built from 17 residues. CDR3 bases: TGTGCCAGCAGTGAGATTGCGACTTACGGAAAGACCTATGGCTACACCTTC. The encoded protein is CASSEIATYGKTYGYTF.

The chain uses TRBV9 and TRBJ2-3; tentatively, D is TRBD2 (7 bases). Germline lookup yields CDR1 SGDLS and CDR2 YYNGEE. Between the trimmed V and J ends, which lost 0 bases and 3 bases, there was a span of 14 bases. This CDR3 spans 16 amino acids. CDR3 amino acids: CASSVEGGPITDTQYF. For the CDR3, the DNA is TGTGCCAGCAGCGTAGAGGGGGGGCCGATTACAGATACGCAGTATTTT.

This clone was observed once. The chain is built from TRBV6-1 and TRBJ2-1, with D perhaps TRBD1 or TRBD2 (6 bases each). The V and J ends lost 2 bases and 0 bases respectively, with 8 bases between them. The CDR3 has 15 amino acids. Germline CDR1 is MNHNS and CDR2 is SASEGT. This CDR3 reads CASSETGASYNEQFF. As DNA, the CDR3 is TGTGCCAGCAGTGAAACGGGGGCCTCCTACAATGAGCAGTTCTTC.

The chain combines TRBV6-5 with TRBJ2-5; 8 bases line up with TRBD2. The end of the DNA is better explained by TRBJ2-7, so the J call may be wrong. The CDR3 is made up of 15 amino acids. Germline CDR1 and CDR2: MNHEY and SVGAGI. CDR3 in amino acids: CASSYRAGGGNEQYF. The CDR3 DNA reads as TGTGCCAGCAGTTACCGCGCGGGGGGAGGCAACGAGCAGTACTTC.

The rearrangement joins TRBV4-1 to TRBJ2-1, with 7 bases aligning to TRBD1. The CDR3 has 15 residues. Germline V gene lookup returns CDR1 MGHRA and CDR2 YSYEKL. The ends lost 4 bases at V and 2 bases at J; junction bases unmatched: 5. The CDR3 is CASSPTGTPYNEQFF. The CDR3 bases are TGCGCCAGCAGCCCGACAGGGACGCCCTACAATGAGCAGTTCTTC.